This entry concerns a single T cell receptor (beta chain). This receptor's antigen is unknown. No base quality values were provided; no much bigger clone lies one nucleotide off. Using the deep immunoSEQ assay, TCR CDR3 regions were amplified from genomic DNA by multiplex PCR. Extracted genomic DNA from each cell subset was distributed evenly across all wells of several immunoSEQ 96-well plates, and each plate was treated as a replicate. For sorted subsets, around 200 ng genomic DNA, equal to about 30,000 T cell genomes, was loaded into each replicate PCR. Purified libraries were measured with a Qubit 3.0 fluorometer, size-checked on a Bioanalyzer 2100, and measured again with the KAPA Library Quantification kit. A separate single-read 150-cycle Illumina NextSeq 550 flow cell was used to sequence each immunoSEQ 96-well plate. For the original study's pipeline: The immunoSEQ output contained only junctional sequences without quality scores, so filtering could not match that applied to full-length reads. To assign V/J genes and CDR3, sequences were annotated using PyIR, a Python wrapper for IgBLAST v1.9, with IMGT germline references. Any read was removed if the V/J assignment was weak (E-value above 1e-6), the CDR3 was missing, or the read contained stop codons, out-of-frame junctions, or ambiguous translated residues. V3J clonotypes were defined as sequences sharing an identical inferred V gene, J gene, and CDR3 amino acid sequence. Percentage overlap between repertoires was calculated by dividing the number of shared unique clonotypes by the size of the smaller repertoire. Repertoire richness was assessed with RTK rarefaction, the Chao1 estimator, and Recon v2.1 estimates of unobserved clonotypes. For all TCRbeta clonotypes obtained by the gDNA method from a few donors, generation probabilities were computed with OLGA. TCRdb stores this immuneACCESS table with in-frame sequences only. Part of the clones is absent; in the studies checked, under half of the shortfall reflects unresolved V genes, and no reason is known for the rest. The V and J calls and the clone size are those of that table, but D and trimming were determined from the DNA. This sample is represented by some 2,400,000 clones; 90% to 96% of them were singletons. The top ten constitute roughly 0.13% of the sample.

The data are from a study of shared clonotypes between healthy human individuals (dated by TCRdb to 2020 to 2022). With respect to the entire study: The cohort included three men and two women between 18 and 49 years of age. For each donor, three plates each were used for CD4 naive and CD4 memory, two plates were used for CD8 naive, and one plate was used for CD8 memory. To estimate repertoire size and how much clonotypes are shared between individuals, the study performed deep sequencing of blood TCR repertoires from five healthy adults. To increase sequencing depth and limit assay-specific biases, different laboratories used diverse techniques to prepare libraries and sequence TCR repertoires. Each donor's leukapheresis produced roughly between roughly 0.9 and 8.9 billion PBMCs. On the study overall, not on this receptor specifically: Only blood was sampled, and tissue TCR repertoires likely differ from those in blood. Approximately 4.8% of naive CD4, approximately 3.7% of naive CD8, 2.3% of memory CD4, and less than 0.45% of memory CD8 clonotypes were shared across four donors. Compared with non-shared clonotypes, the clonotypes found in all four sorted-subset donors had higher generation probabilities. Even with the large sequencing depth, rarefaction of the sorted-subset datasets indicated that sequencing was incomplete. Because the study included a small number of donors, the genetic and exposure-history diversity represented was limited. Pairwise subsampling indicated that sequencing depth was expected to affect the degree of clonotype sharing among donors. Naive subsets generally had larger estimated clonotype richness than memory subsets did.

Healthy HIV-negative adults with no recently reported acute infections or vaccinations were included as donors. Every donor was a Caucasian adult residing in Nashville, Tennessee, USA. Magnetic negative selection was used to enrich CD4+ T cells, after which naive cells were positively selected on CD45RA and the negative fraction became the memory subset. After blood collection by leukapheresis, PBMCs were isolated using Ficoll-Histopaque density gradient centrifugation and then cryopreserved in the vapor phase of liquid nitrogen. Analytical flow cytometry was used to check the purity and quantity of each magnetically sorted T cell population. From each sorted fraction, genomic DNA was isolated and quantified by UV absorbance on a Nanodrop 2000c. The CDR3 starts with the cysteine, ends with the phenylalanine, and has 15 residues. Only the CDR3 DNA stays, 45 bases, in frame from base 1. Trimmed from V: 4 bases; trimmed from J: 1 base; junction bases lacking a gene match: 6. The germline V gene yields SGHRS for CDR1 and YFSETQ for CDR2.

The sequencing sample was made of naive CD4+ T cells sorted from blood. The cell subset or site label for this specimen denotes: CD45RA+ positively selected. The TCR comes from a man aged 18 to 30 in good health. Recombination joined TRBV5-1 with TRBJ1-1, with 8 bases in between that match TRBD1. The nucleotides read TGCGCCAGCAGCCCGATAGGACAGGGGAACACTGAAGCTTTCTTT. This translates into CASSPIGQGNTEAFF.